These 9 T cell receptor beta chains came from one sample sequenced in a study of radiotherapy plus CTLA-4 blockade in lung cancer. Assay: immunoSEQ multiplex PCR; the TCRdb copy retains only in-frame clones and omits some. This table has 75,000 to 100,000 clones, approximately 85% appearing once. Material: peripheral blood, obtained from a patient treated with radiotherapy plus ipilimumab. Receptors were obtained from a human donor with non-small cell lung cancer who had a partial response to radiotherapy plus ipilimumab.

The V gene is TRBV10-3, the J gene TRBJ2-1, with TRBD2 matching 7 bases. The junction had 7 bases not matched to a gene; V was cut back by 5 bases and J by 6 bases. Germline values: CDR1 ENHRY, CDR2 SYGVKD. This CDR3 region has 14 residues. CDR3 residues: CAISKTSPSNEQFF. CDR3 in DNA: TGTGCCATCAGTAAGACTAGCCCCAGCAATGAGCAGTTCTTC.

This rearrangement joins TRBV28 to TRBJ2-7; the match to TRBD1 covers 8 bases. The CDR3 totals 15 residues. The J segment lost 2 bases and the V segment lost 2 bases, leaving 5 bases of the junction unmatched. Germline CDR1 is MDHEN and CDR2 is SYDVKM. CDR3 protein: CASSLQGAATYEQYF. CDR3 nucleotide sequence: TGTGCCAGCAGTTTACAGGGGGCAGCGACCTACGAGCAGTACTTC.

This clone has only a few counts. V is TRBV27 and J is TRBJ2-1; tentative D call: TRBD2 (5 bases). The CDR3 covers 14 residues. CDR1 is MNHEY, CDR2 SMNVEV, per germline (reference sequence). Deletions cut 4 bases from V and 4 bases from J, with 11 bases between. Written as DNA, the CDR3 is TGTGCCAGCAGTTCTAATACTAGGTACAATGAGCAGTTCTTC. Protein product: CASSSNTRYNEQFF.

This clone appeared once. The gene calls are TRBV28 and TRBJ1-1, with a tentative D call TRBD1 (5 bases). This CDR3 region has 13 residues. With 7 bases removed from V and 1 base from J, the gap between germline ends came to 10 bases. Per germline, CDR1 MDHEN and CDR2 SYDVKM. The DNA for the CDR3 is TGTGCCAGCAAGCCGGGGGGGAACACTGAAGCTTTCTTT. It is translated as CASKPGGNTEAFF.

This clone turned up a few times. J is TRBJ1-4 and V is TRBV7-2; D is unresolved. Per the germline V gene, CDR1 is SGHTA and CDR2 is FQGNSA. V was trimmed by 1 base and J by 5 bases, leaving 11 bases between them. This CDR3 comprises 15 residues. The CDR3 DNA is TGTGCCAGCAGCTTAGGAGGCATCTTAAATGAAAAACTGTTTTTT. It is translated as CASSLGGILNEKLFF.

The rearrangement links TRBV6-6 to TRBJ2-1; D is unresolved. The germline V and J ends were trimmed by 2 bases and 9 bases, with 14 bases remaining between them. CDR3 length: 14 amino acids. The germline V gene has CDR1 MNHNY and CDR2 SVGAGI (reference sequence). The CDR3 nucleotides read TGTGCCAGCAGTTACCCCCGGGTCCTTGGTGAGCAGTTCTTC. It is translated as CASSYPRVLGEQFF.

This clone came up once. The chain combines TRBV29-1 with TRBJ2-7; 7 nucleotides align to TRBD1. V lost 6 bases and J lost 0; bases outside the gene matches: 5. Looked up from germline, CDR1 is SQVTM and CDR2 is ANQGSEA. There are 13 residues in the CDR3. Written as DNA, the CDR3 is TGCAGCGTGTGGGACAGTCGCTCCTACGAGCAGTACTTC. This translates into CSVWDSRSYEQYF.

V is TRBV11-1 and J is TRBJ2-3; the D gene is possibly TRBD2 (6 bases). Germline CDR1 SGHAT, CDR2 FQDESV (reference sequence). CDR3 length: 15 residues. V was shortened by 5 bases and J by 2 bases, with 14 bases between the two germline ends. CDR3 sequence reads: CASSAGRTITDTQYF. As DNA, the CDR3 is TGTGCCAGCAGCGCGGGACGGACTATCACAGATACGCAGTATTTT.

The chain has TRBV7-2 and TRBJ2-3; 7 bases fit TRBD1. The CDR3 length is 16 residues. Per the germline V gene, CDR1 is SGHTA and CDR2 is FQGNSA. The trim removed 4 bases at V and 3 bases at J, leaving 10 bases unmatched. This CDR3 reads CASSSPTGLRTDTQYF. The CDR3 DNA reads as TGTGCCAGCAGCTCCCCGACAGGGTTGAGGACAGATACGCAGTATTTT.